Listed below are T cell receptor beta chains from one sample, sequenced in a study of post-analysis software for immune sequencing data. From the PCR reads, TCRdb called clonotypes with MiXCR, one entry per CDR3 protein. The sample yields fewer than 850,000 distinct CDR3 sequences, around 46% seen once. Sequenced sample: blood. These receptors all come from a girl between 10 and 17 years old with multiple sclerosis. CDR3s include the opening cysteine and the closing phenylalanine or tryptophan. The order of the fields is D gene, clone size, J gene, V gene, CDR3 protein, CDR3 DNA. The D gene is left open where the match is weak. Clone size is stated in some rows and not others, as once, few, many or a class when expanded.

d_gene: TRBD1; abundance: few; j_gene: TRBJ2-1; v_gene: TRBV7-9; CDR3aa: CASSLETGLVQFF; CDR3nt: TGTGCCAGCAGCTTAGAGACAGGGCTAGTGCAGTTCTTC
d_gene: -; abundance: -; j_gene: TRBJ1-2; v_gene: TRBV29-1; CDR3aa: CSFSTTGKGYYGYTF; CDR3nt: TGCAGTTTTTCTACCACAGGGAAGGGTTACTATGGCTACACCTTC
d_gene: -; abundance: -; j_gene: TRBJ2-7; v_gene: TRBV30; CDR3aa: CAWRASSYEQYF; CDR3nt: TGTGCCTGGAGAGCCAGCTCCTACGAGCAGTACTTC
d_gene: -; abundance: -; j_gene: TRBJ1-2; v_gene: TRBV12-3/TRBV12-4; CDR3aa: CASSRVEGLYGYTF; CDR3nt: TGTGCCAGCAGCCGGGTGGAGGGGCTCTATGGCTACACCTTC
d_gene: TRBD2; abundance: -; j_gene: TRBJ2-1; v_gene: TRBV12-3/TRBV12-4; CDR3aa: CASSFGGSDNEQFF; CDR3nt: TGTGCCAGCAGTTTCGGGGGGTCAGACAATGAGCAGTTCTTC
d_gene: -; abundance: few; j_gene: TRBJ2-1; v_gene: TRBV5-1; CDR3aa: CASSLWSAVEGGQFF; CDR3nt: TGCGCCAGCAGCTTGTGGTCGGCGGTGGAGGGAGGGCAGTTCTTC
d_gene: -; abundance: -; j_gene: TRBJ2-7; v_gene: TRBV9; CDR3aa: CASSVGLVGEQYF; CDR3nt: TGTGCCAGCAGCGTAGGGTTAGTGGGCGAGCAGTACTTC
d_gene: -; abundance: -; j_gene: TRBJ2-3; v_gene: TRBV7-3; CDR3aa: CASSLIPGATDTQYF; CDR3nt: TGTGCCAGCAGCTTAATTCCGGGAGCGACAGATACGCAGTATTTT
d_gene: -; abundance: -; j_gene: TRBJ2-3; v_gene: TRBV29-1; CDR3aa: CSVQGGTDTQYF; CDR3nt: TGCAGCGTTCAGGGGGGGACAGATACGCAGTATTTT
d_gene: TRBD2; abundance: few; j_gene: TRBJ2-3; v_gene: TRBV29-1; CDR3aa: CSVEEGREWVTQYF; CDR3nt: TGCAGCGTTGAAGAGGGGCGGGAGTGGGTTACGCAGTATTTT
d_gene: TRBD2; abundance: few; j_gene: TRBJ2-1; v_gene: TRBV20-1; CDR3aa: CSARDRLAGLNEQFF; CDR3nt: TGCAGTGCTAGAGATAGGCTAGCGGGTTTAAATGAGCAGTTCTTC
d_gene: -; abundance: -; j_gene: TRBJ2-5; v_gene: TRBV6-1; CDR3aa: CASKVAVQETQYF; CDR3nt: TGTGCCAGCAAAGTAGCGGTACAAGAGACCCAGTACTTC
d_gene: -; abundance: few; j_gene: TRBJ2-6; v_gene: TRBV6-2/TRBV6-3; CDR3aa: CASTRGRGAGANVLTF; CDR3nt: TGTGCCAGCACCCGAGGAAGGGGCGCTGGGGCCAACGTCCTGACTTTC
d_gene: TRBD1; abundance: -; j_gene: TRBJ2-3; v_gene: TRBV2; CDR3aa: CASPRDRGETQYF; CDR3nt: TGTGCCAGTCCCCGGGACAGGGGAGAGACGCAGTATTTT
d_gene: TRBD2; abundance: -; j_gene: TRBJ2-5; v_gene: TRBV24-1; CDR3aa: CATSDRTGLAGETQYF; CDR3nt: TGTGCCACCAGTGATCGGACGGGACTAGCGGGCGAGACCCAGTACTTC
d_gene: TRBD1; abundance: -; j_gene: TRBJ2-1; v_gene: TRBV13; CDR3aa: CASTKGANEQFF; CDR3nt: TGTGCCAGCACCAAGGGGGCCAATGAGCAGTTCTTC
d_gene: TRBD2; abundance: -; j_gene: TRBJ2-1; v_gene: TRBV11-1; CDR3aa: CASSLEASGRFYEQFF; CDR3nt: TGTGCCAGCAGCTTAGAGGCTAGCGGGAGGTTTTATGAGCAGTTCTTC
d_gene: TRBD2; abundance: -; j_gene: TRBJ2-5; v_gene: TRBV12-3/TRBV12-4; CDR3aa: CASTFGLAGAQETQYF; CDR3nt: TGTGCCAGCACCTTCGGACTAGCGGGAGCCCAAGAGACCCAGTACTTC
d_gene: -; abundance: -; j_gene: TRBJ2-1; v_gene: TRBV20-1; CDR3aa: CSASGTLYNEQFF; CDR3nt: TGCAGTGCTAGCGGGACACTCTACAATGAGCAGTTCTTC
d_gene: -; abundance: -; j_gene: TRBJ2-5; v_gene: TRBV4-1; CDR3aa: CASSQGSHGGEQYF; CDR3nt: TGCGCCAGCAGCCAAGGGTCCCATGGAGGAGAGCAGTACTTC
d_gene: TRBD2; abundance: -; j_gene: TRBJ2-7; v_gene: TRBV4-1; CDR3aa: CASSQGLGLAYEQYF; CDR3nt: TGCGCCAGCAGCCAAGGCCTGGGACTAGCCTACGAGCAGTACTTC
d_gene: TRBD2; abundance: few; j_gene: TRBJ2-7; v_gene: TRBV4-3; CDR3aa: CASSQERGGRGYEQYF; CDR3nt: TGCGCCAGCAGCCAAGAGCGGGGCGGGAGAGGCTACGAGCAGTACTTC
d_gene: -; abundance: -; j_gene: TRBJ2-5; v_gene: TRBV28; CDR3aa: CASSFTGPTETQYF; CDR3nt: TGTGCCAGCAGTTTCACAGGGCCCACGGAGACCCAGTACTTC
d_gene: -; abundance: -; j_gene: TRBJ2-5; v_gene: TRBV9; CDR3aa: CASSGGWASRGGETQYF; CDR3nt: TGTGCCAGCAGCGGAGGGTGGGCAAGTCGAGGTGGAGAGACCCAGTACTTC
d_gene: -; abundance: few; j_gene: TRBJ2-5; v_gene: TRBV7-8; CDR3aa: CASSPLRVGMRETQYF; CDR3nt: TGTGCCAGCAGCCCGCTTCGAGTGGGGATGCGGGAGACCCAGTACTTC
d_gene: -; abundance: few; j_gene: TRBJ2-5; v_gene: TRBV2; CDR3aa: CASSGDFKETQYF; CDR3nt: TGTGCCAGCAGTGGGGACTTTAAAGAGACCCAGTACTTC
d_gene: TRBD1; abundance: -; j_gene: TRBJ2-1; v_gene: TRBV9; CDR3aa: CASSDTGTGDNEQFF; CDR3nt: TGTGCCAGCAGCGACACCGGGACAGGTGACAATGAGCAGTTCTTC
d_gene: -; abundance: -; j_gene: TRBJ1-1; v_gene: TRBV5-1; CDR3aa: CASSGSGTGNTEAFF; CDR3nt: TGCGCCAGCAGCGGTTCCGGGACCGGGAACACTGAAGCTTTCTTT
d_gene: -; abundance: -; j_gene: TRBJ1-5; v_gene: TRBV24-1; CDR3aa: CATSDLLSNQPQHF; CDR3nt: TGTGCCACCAGTGATTTGCTCAGCAATCAGCCCCAGCATTTT
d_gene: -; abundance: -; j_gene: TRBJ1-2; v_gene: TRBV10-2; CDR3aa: CASSDPGTRDPPGGYTF; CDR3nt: TGCGCCAGCAGTGATCCGGGGACAAGGGACCCACCGGGTGGCTACACCTTC
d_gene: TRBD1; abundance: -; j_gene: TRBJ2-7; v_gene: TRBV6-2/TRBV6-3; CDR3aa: CASSYEATQGAISYEQYF; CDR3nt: TGTGCCAGCAGTTACGAGGCCACCCAGGGGGCCATCTCCTACGAGCAGTACTTC
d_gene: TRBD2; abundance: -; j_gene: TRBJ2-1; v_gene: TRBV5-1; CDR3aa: CASSLSSGASYNEQFF; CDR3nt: TGCGCCAGCAGCTTGTCCAGCGGGGCATCCTACAATGAGCAGTTCTTC
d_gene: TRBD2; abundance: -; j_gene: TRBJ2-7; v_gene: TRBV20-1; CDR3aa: CSARHGTSGIFYEQYF; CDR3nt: TGCAGTGCTAGACACGGGACTAGCGGGATCTTTTACGAGCAGTACTTC
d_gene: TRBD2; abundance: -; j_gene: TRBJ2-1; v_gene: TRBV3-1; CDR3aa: CASSLLGTRPTDEQFF; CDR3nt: TGTGCCAGCAGCCTCTTAGGGACTAGACCGACAGATGAGCAGTTCTTC
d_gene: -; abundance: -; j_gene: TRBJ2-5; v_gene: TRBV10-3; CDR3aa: CAISDKGSQGETQYF; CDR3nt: TGTGCCATCAGTGATAAAGGCTCCCAAGGAGAGACCCAGTACTTC
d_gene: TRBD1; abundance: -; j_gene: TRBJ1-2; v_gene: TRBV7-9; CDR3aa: CASSPTGDGGYTF; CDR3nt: TGTGCCAGCAGCCCGACAGGGGATGGTGGCTACACCTTC
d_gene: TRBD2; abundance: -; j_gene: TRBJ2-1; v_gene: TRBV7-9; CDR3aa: CASSDRTSGRAGVHEQFF; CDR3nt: TGTGCCAGCAGTGACAGGACTAGCGGGAGGGCTGGCGTCCATGAGCAGTTCTTC
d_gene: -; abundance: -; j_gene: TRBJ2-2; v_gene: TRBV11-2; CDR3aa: CASSLGGTDGELFF; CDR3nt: TGTGCCAGCAGCTTAGGTGGCACCGACGGGGAGCTGTTTTTT
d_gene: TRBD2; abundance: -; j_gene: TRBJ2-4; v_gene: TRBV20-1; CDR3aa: CSAYLAGLNIQYF; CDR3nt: TGCAGTGCTTATTTAGCGGGGTTAAACATTCAGTACTTC
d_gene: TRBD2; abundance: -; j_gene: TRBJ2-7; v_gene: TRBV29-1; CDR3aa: CSAQGLQSYEQYF; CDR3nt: TGCAGCGCGCAGGGACTACAATCCTACGAGCAGTACTTC
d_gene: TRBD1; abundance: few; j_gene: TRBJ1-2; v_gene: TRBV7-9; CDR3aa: CASSPRQGDGYTF; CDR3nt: TGTGCCAGCAGCCCACGACAGGGGGACGGCTACACCTTC
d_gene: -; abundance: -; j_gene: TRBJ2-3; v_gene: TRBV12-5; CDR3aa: CASGWTTEHGTDTQYF; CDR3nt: TGTGCTAGTGGTTGGACGACTGAGCACGGCACAGATACGCAGTATTTT
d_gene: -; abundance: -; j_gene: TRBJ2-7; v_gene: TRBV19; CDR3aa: CASSIQPTGLVFYEQYF; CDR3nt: TGTGCCAGTAGTATACAACCGACGGGTCTGGTATTCTACGAGCAGTACTTC
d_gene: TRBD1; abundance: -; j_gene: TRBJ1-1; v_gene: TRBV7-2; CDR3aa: CASSLQRDRAEAFF; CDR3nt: TGTGCCAGCAGCTTACAACGGGACAGGGCTGAAGCTTTCTTT
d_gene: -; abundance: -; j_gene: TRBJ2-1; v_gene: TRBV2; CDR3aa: CVSGAGGVGNEQFF; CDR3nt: TGTGTCAGCGGAGCCGGGGGAGTCGGGAATGAGCAGTTCTTC
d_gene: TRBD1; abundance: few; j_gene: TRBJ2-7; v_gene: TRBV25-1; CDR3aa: CASIQEGAPTDEQYF; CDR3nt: TGTGCCAGCATCCAAGAGGGGGCTCCAACCGACGAGCAGTACTTC
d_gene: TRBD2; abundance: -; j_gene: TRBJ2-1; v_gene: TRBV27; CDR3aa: CASSLRGLAPSSYNEQFF; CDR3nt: TGTGCCAGCAGTTTGAGAGGACTAGCCCCAAGCTCCTACAATGAGCAGTTCTTC
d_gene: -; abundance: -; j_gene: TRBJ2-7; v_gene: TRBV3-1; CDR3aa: CASSQDSGEIYEQYF; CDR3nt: TGTGCCAGCAGCCAAGATTCGGGGGAGATCTACGAGCAGTACTTC
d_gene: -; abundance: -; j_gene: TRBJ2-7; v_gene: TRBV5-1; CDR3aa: CASSMPGNAEQYF; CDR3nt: TGCGCCAGCAGCATGCCAGGGAACGCCGAGCAGTACTTC